These 32 T cell receptor beta chains were all obtained from the same sample, sequenced in a study of blood T cell repertoires in COVID-19. TCRdb's copy holds only in-frame clones and misses some; the assay was immunoSEQ multiplex PCR. The top ten clones hold roughly 18% of a sample with 60,000 or so clones, 75% to 85% of them seen once. The sample taken for sequencing was peripheral blood. Every receptor here comes from a human donor in a cohort sampled during active COVID-19.

The gene calls are TRBV7-2 and TRBJ2-7, with 8 positions matching TRBD2. V was clipped by 0 bases and J by 3 bases; unmatched bases: 1. The germline V gene encodes CDR1 SGHTA and CDR2 FQGNSA. The CDR3 has 14 residues. The CDR3 nucleotides are TGTGCCAGCAGCTTAGCCGGGGGGGGCTACGAGCAGTACTTC. It encodes CASSLAGGGYEQYF.

The chain recombines TRBV6-5 with TRBJ1-2, with D perhaps matching TRBD1 (5 bases). Per germline, CDR1 MNHEY and CDR2 SVGAGI. V was clipped by 5 bases and J by 0 bases, with 10 bases between them. The CDR3 sequence is 14 residues long. The DNA of the CDR3 is TGTGCCAGCAGTCCGGGACTTTCTAACTATGGCTACACCTTC. It encodes CASSPGLSNYGYTF.

The chain is built from TRBV9 and TRBJ1-1, with D hard to call. V shed 0 bases and J shed 1 base, with 4 bases lying between them. CDR3 length: 13 residues. Germline V gene sequence: CDR1 SGDLS, CDR2 YYNGEE. CDR3 region: CASSVVWNTEAFF. In DNA, the CDR3 is TGTGCCAGCAGCGTAGTCTGGAACACTGAAGCTTTCTTT.

This chain uses TRBV6-2 or TRBV6-3 with TRBJ2-7; D possibly corresponds to TRBD2 (5 bases). The CDR3 consists of 14 residues. V was cut by 2 bases and J by 2 bases, with 10 bases left in between. CDR1 and CDR2 from the germline V gene are MNHEY and SVGEGT. For the CDR3, the DNA is TGTGCCAGCAGTTACCTCAAAGCGGCCTACGAGCAGTACTTC. It encodes CASSYLKAAYEQYF.

The CDR3: CASSAIAIPYEQYF. The CDR3 DNA reads TGTGCCAGCAGTGCGATAGCAATCCCCTACGAGCAGTACTTC. The chain recombines TRBV27 with TRBJ2-7; no reliable D call. The CDR3 covers 14 residues. V lost 5 bases and J 2 bases, leaving 13 bases between the germline ends. CDR1 is MNHEY, CDR2 SMNVEV, per germline (reference sequence).

This sequence joins TRBV5-1 and TRBJ2-5, with TRBD2 identical over 9 bases. The CDR3 spans 16 residues. V gave up 0 bases and J gave up 2 bases; unmatched junction bases: 5. The V gene's germline CDR1 is SGHRS and CDR2 YFSETQ. CDR3 in amino acids: CASSLGASGEQETQYF. The CDR3 coding sequence is TGCGCCAGCAGCTTGGGGGCTAGCGGGGAACAAGAGACCCAGTACTTC.

The chain links TRBV7-9 to TRBJ2-3; perhaps TRBD1 as D (6 bases). This CDR3 is 18 amino acids long. V lost 5 bases to trimming and J lost 1 base, with 22 bases between them. Germline V CDR1 and CDR2: SEHNR, FQNEAQ (reference sequence). DNA of the CDR3: TGTGCCAGCAGCCAGGGGCAGGGGCGGTCGGCTGGCACAGATACGCAGTATTTT. It translates to CASSQGQGRSAGTDTQYF.

The V and J genes are TRBV18 and TRBJ2-7; 12 nucleotides match TRBD1. CDR1 KGHSH and CDR2 LQKENI come from the germline V gene. The CDR3 contains 15 residues. The trim removed 3 bases at V and 7 bases at J, leaving 7 bases unmatched. The CDR3 here is CASSPSGQGAQEQYF. As DNA, the CDR3 is TGTGCCAGCTCACCGTCGGGACAGGGGGCGCAAGAGCAGTACTTC.

V usage is TRBV5-5 and J usage is TRBJ1-2; D uncertain. V lost 5 bases and J 3 bases, leaving 17 bases between the germline ends. Germline CDR1 and CDR2: SGHKS and YYEKEE (reference sequence). The CDR3 is made up of 15 amino acids. The CDR3 sequence: CASRYQAFGDYGYTF. For the CDR3, the DNA is TGTGCCAGCAGGTATCAGGCATTCGGTGACTATGGCTACACCTTC.

The chain has TRBV11-2 and TRBJ1-1; tentatively, D is TRBD1 (5 bases). Germline CDR1 is SGHAT and CDR2 is FQNNGV. The CDR3 sequence is 13 residues long. V lost 8 bases to trimming and J lost 3 bases, with 13 bases between them. CDR3 in DNA: TGTGCCAGCGGTATCAGGGAGGACACTGAAGCTTTCTTT. Translation: CASGIREDTEAFF.

This clone showed up just once. The V gene is TRBV5-1, the J gene TRBJ2-5; 10 bases fit TRBD2. J was trimmed by 1 base and V by 2 bases; bases with no gene match: 2. The CDR3 totals 15 residues. Germline V gives CDR1 SGHRS, CDR2 YFSETQ. The CDR3 protein is CASSLAGGPQETQYF. In DNA form, the CDR3 reads TGCGCCAGCAGCTTAGCGGGGGGGCCCCAAGAGACCCAGTACTTC. The full variable domain, in which reference TRBV5-1 and TRBJ2-5 provide the parts outside the CDR3, is KAGVTQTPRYLIKTRGQQVTLSCSPISGHRSVSWYQQTPGQGLQFLFEYFSETQRNKGNFPGRFSGRQFSNSRSEMNVSTLELGDSALYLCASSLAGGPQETQYFGPGTRLLVL.

Comment on this clone: Other DNA sequences in the same sample also yield this CDR3. The J gene is TRBJ1-1, the V gene TRBV7-2; TRBD1 matches at 8 bases. V lost 1 base and J lost 5; bases outside the gene matches: 6. The germline gives CDR1 SGHTA, CDR2 FQGNSA. The CDR3 loop spans 15 amino acids. The CDR3 protein is CASSLVAGGNTEAFF. The CDR3 region has the DNA TGTGCCAGCAGCTTAGTCGCAGGGGGCAATACTGAAGCTTTCTTT. The entire variable domain, with the rest obtained from reference TRBV7-2 and TRBJ1-1, is as follows: GAGVSQSPSNKVTEKGKDVELRCDPISGHTALYWYRQSLGQGLEFLIYFQGNSAPDKSGLPSDRFSAERTGGSVSTLTIQRTQQEDSAVYLCASSLVAGGNTEAFFGQGTRLTVV.

The rearrangement joins TRBV7-2 to TRBJ1-2; possibly TRBD1 for D (5 bases). V gave up 1 base and J gave up 7 bases, with 13 bases separating them. From germline, CDR1 is SGHTA and CDR2 FQGNSA. The CDR3 is 14 amino acids. For the CDR3, the DNA is TGTGCCAGCAGCTTAGAACAGGTCGGTCTTGGCTACACCTTC. Protein: CASSLEQVGLGYTF.

This clone occurred a few times. The rearrangement uses TRBV27 and TRBJ2-3, with TRBD1 matching 7 bases. In germline, CDR1 is MNHEY, CDR2 SMNVEV (reference sequence). The CDR3 contains 14 residues. The V and J ends lost 5 bases and 3 bases, in that order; junction bases with no gene match: 5. The CDR3 DNA is TGTGCCAGCAGTACGGACAGGCGTACAGATACGCAGTATTTT. It encodes CASSTDRRTDTQYF.

The rearrangement links TRBV2 to TRBJ2-7, with 10 bases fitting TRBD2. Trimming took 7 bases from V and 6 from J; bases not matched to a gene: 9. CDR3 length: 14 residues. Looked up from germline, CDR1 is SNHLY and CDR2 is FYNNEI. As DNA, the CDR3 is TGTGCCAGCAACGCACTAGCGGGGACCGCCGAGCAGTACTTC. Amino acid sequence: CASNALAGTAEQYF.

The J gene is TRBJ2-3, the V gene TRBV4-2; 10 bases match TRBD2. CDR3 length: 16 amino acids. The V gene's germline CDR1 is LGHNA and CDR2 YNFKEQ. J was trimmed by 3 bases and V by 3 bases; bases with no gene match: 6. CDR3 DNA sequence: TGTGCCAGCAGCCAGGAGAAGCGGGGGGGGACAGATACGCAGTATTTT. It yields the protein CASSQEKRGGTDTQYF.

The J gene is TRBJ2-5, the V gene TRBV11-3; 13 positions agree with TRBD2. Germline CDR1 is SGHNT and CDR2 is YENEEA. Trimming at V came to 5 bases and at J to 4 bases, leaving 7 bases not matched to a gene. The length of the CDR3 is 16 residues. The CDR3 DNA reads TGTGCCAGCAGCAGAAGACTAGCGGGGGGCAGAGAGACCCAGTACTTC. Its protein is CASSRRLAGGRETQYF.

This chain uses TRBV5-8 with TRBJ2-5; 7 nucleotides align to TRBD1. The J segment lost 4 bases and the V segment lost 4 bases, leaving 7 bases of the junction unmatched. The CDR3 contains 14 residues. Germline CDR1 reads SGHTS; CDR2 reads YDEGEE. CDR3 bases: TGTGCCAGCAGCACGCGACAGGGCGCAGAGACCCAGTACTTC. It encodes CASSTRQGAETQYF.

The chain combines TRBV7-2 with TRBJ2-7, with 8 bases identical to TRBD1. Germline assignment: CDR1 SGHTA and CDR2 FQGNSA. The trim removed 5 bases at V and 3 bases at J, leaving 9 bases unmatched. This CDR3 is built from 15 residues. For the CDR3, the DNA is TGTGCCAGCAGCCGGACAGGGCCCAGGGTCTACGAGCAGTACTTC. As protein: CASSRTGPRVYEQYF.

This rearrangement joins TRBV19 to TRBJ2-3, with a possible D match to TRBD2 (6 bases). The CDR3 runs to 18 residues. The germline CDR1 and CDR2 sequences are LNHDA and SQIVND (reference sequence). Trimming removed 0 bases at V and 4 bases at J, with 20 bases between. CDR3 residues: CASSIEGGRGPTPDTQYF. The CDR3 DNA reads as TGTGCCAGTAGTATAGAGGGGGGTCGGGGACCTACCCCAGATACGCAGTATTTT.

The V gene is TRBV7-6, the J gene TRBJ1-5, with D perhaps TRBD1 (5 bases). Per germline, CDR1 SGHVS and CDR2 FNYEAQ. The ends were cut back, 6 bases at V and 0 bases at J, with 12 bases in the middle. The CDR3 runs 15 residues. The CDR3 coding sequence is TGTGCCAGCAGTCTACTGGGGGGTAGCAATCAGCCCCAGCATTTT. Residues: CASSLLGGSNQPQHF.

The chain has TRBV6-4 and TRBJ2-7, with TRBD1 matching over 10 bases. From germline, CDR1 is MRHNA and CDR2 SNTAGT. The junction had 1 base not matched to a gene; V was cut back by 4 bases and J by 4 bases. CDR3 size: 13 residues. CDR3 protein: CASSVDRGYEQYF. In DNA form, the CDR3 reads TGTGCCAGCAGTGTGGACAGGGGGTACGAGCAGTACTTC.

This chain joins TRBV6-1 and TRBJ1-6; D is unresolved. Germline assignment: CDR1 MNHNS and CDR2 SASEGT. The CDR3 is made up of 17 amino acids. V shed 4 bases and J shed 1 base, with 14 bases lying between them. CDR3 sequence reads: CASSAAYSGSYNSPLHF. The CDR3 bases are TGTGCCAGCAGTGCCGCCTACTCGGGGTCCTATAATTCACCCCTCCACTTT.

The chain links TRBV19 to TRBJ1-3; D not certain. Germline V gene sequence: CDR1 LNHDA, CDR2 SQIVND (reference sequence). Trimming left V 5 bases short and J 4 bases short, with 9 bases between. This CDR3 spans 13 amino acids. CDR3 DNA: TGTGCCAGTAGTGAGGGCTCCGGAAACACCATATATTTT. Translating gives CASSEGSGNTIYF.

This rearrangement joins TRBV7-9 to TRBJ1-5, with 7 bases fitting TRBD1. V lost 3 bases, J lost 0 bases, and 2 bases stayed unmatched. The CDR3 contains 15 residues. Germline values: CDR1 SEHNR, CDR2 FQNEAQ (reference sequence). The CDR3 DNA reads as TGTGCCAGCAGCTTCTCAGGGGGTAGCAATCAGCCCCAGCATTTT. Protein product: CASSFSGGSNQPQHF.

The chain employs TRBV7-3 and TRBJ2-6, with 7 bases fitting TRBD1. Germline V CDR1 and CDR2: SGHTA, FQGTGA. This CDR3 has 18 amino acids. The V and J ends lost 5 bases and 0 bases, in that order; junction bases with no gene match: 10. The CDR3 coding sequence is TGTGCCAGCAGCCCCGTGGACAGGTATTCCTCTGGGGCCAACGTCCTGACTTTC. As protein: CASSPVDRYSSGANVLTF. The whole variable domain, filled in from reference TRBV7-3 and TRBJ2-6, reads GAGVSQTPSNKVTEKGKYVELRCDPISGHTALYWYRQSLGQGPEFLIYFQGTGAADDSGLPNDRFFAVRPEGSVSTLKIQRTERGDSAVYLCASSPVDRYSSGANVLTFGAGSRLTVL.

This sequence joins TRBV6-1 and TRBJ1-5; the match to TRBD1 covers 9 bases. This CDR3 has 15 residues. The V gene end was trimmed by 1 base and the J gene end by 4 bases; junction bases not matched to a gene: 2. Germline V gene data show CDR1 as MNHNS and CDR2 as SASEGT. CDR3 DNA sequence: TGTGCCAGCAGTGAAGTTGACAGGGGGAATCAGCCCCAGCATTTT. Encoded protein: CASSEVDRGNQPQHF.

V gene TRBV24-1 combines with J gene TRBJ2-5, with 12 bases identical to TRBD1. Germline CDR1 reads KGHDR; CDR2 reads SFDVKD. The V gene end was trimmed by 0 bases and the J gene end by 5 bases; junction bases not matched to a gene: 3. The CDR3 is made up of 16 amino acids. CDR3 loop: CATSDLGTGGAETQYF. DNA of the CDR3: TGTGCCACCAGTGATTTGGGGACAGGGGGCGCGGAGACCCAGTACTTC.

The V call is TRBV24-1, the J call TRBJ1-3, with TRBD1 matching 11 bases. The CDR3 consists of 22 residues. With 1 base clipped from V and 0 bases from J, the junction kept 16 bases outside the gene matches. CDR1 KGHDR and CDR2 SFDVKD come from the germline V gene. CDR3 bases: TGTGCCACCAGTGATTTAGTCAAGCCTCGGACAGGGGGCAACCTCTCTGGAAACACCATATATTTT. Amino acids: CATSDLVKPRTGGNLSGNTIYF.

CDR3 amino acids: CASSFAWGQGLEAFF. CDR3 DNA sequence: TGTGCCAGCAGCTTCGCCTGGGGACAGGGACTTGAAGCTTTCTTT. This chain joins TRBV7-9 and TRBJ1-1; TRBD1 matches at 9 bases. The CDR3 is 15 amino acids. Germline CDR1 reads SEHNR; CDR2 reads FQNEAQ (reference sequence). The junction had 9 bases not matched to a gene; V was cut back by 3 bases and J by 7 bases.

J is TRBJ2-2 and V is TRBV27; 11 bases align to TRBD2. Germline CDR1 MNHEY, CDR2 SMNVEV (reference sequence). The CDR3 has 16 amino acids. Losses at the gene ends were 8 bases for V and 7 bases for J; bases not matched to a gene: 12. The CDR3 loop reads CASSNPSGGLGGELFF. DNA of the CDR3: TGTGCCAGCTCCAACCCTAGCGGGGGGCTGGGCGGGGAGCTGTTTTTT.

The chain is built from TRBV7-2 and TRBJ1-6, with a possible D match to TRBD1 (5 bases). This CDR3 region has 13 residues. CDR1 and CDR2 (germline): SGHTA, FQGNSA. Trimming removed 2 bases from V and 11 bases from J, with 10 bases in between. This chain's CDR3 is CASSLRQGPPLHF. The CDR3 region has the DNA TGTGCCAGCAGCTTAAGGCAGGGCCCACCCCTCCACTTT.